One and the same sample provided the 21 T cell receptor beta chains below, sequenced in a study of T cell responses to AZD1222 COVID-19 vaccine (dated by TCRdb to the early 2020s). Libraries were constructed by the immunoSEQ multiplex PCR assay. TCRdb holds this immuneACCESS table with in-frame rearrangements only. Some clones are missing; in checked studies, unresolved V genes explain under half, and the rest has no known cause. The sample profile shows about 56,000 clones; 86% of them were found once. The biggest ten clones account for approximately 15% of the sample. The time point label of this sample denotes: baseline before first vaccination. The sample consisted of peripheral blood, taken on day 0 of AZD1222 vaccination. These receptors originate from an adult in good health.

The chain uses TRBV20-1 and TRBJ2-5; no clear D. The CDR3 is 12 amino acids. V lost 3 bases to trimming and J lost 0 bases, with 5 bases between them. The germline V gene encodes CDR1 DFQATT and CDR2 SNEGSKA (reference sequence). CDR3 sequence (DNA): TGCAGTGCTAGTACGGACCAAGAGACCCAGTACTTC. Translation: CSASTDQETQYF.

This chain uses TRBV28 with TRBJ1-1; TRBD1 aligns across 8 bases. With V trimmed by 6 bases and J by 3 bases, 3 bases remained unmatched. Looked up from germline, CDR1 is MDHEN and CDR2 is SYDVKM. CDR3 length: 13 residues. CDR3 nucleotides: TGTGCCAGCAGGGACAGGGTGCACACTGAAGCTTTCTTT. Translating gives CASRDRVHTEAFF.

The chain has TRBV9 and TRBJ1-3; D is undetermined. The germline CDR1 and CDR2 sequences are SGDLS and YYNGEE. Trimming removed 0 bases from V and 2 bases from J, with 6 bases in between. The CDR3 contains 14 residues. CDR3 nucleotides: TGTGCCAGCAGCGTAGAGGGTGCTGGAAACACCATATATTTT. Residues: CASSVEGAGNTIYF. The entire variable domain, with the rest obtained from reference TRBV9 and TRBJ1-3, is as follows: DSGVTQTPKHLITATGQRVTLRCSPRSGDLSVYWYQQSLDQGLQFLIQYYNGEERAKGNILERFSAQQFPDLHSELNLSSLELGDSALYFCASSVEGAGNTIYFGEGSWLTVV.

This chain connects TRBV7-3 to TRBJ2-1; perhaps TRBD2 as D (5 bases). This CDR3 region has 15 residues. Germline V gene data show CDR1 as SGHTA and CDR2 as FQGTGA. The ends were cut back, 5 bases at V and 7 bases at J, with 18 bases in the middle. The CDR3 region is CASSVAPLAQNEQFF. The CDR3 nucleotides are TGTGCCAGCAGCGTCGCCCCCCTAGCCCAGAATGAGCAGTTCTTC. Based on the CDR3 plus reference TRBV7-3 and TRBJ2-1, the full variable domain is GAGVSQTPSNKVTEKGKYVELRCDPISGHTALYWYRQSLGQGPEFLIYFQGTGAADDSGLPNDRFFAVRPEGSVSTLKIQRTERGDSAVYLCASSVAPLAQNEQFFGPGTRLTVL.

CDR3 sequence reads: CASSPTANTDTQYF. CDR3 DNA: TGTGCCAGCAGCCCTACAGCGAACACAGATACGCAGTATTTT. The gene calls are TRBV13 and TRBJ2-3; no clear D. This CDR3 has 14 residues. The germline V gene encodes CDR1 PRHDT and CDR2 FYEKMQ (reference sequence). Trimming left V 5 bases short and J 2 bases short, with 11 bases between.

The rearrangement joins TRBV7-3 to TRBJ2-3; D gene unclear. CDR3 length: 14 residues. V was shortened by 2 bases and J by 2 bases, with 8 bases between the two germline ends. From germline, CDR1 is SGHTA and CDR2 FQGTGA. For the CDR3, the DNA is TGTGCCAGCAGCTTAGGGTGGCCCACAGATACGCAGTATTTT. It translates to CASSLGWPTDTQYF.

V and J are TRBV28 and TRBJ2-3; D is perhaps TRBD1 or TRBD2 (5 bases each). V shed 3 bases and J shed 2 bases, with 12 bases lying between them. The length of the CDR3 is 15 residues. The germline V gene has CDR1 MDHEN and CDR2 SYDVKM. In DNA form, the CDR3 reads TGTGCCAGCAGTTTGAGGGGCCACCACACAGATACGCAGTATTTT. It specifies CASSLRGHHTDTQYF.

The chain employs TRBV6-1 and TRBJ1-5; 7 positions match TRBD1. Per germline, CDR1 MNHNS and CDR2 SASEGT. The junction had 5 bases not matched to a gene; V was cut back by 2 bases and J by 7 bases. The CDR3 totals 14 residues. CDR3 sequence: CASSERQGTQPQHF. As DNA, the CDR3 is TGTGCCAGCAGTGAACGACAGGGTACCCAGCCCCAGCATTTT.

The chain's CDR3 is CASSWTGLGLLGEQYF. The CDR3 DNA reads TGTGCCAGCAGCTGGACAGGTCTCGGGCTATTGGGGGAGCAGTACTTC. V gene TRBV5-4 combines with J gene TRBJ2-7, with TRBD1 matching over 7 bases. After removal of 3 bases from V and 7 bases from J, the junction contained 16 bases not matched to a gene. CDR3 length: 16 residues. Germline CDR1 is SGHNT and CDR2 is YYREEE (reference sequence).

V and J are TRBV10-3 and TRBJ1-4; D not resolved. The ends were cut back, 7 bases at V and 0 bases at J, with 9 bases in the middle. The CDR3 totals 14 residues. CDR1 is ENHRY, CDR2 SYGVKD, per germline. The DNA of the CDR3 is TGTGCCATCAATTCAGACTCAACTAATGAAAAACTGTTTTTT. The encoded protein is CAINSDSTNEKLFF.

This chain links TRBV12-3 or TRBV12-4 with TRBJ1-1; D ambiguous. V was pared by 6 bases and J by 3 bases, with 11 bases between. The CDR3 has 13 amino acids. CDR3 loop: CASSLIQYTEAFF. The CDR3 DNA reads as TGTGCCAGCAGCCTTATACAGTACACTGAAGCTTTCTTT.

J is TRBJ1-1 and V is TRBV19; the match to TRBD1 covers 7 bases. The V and J ends lost 4 bases and 6 bases, in that order; junction bases with no gene match: 11. Germline V CDR1 and CDR2: LNHDA, SQIVND (reference sequence). The CDR3 is 15 amino acids. DNA of the CDR3: TGTGCCAGTAGTACACCCGCGGACAGGCGGTCTGAAGCTTTCTTT. It yields the protein CASSTPADRRSEAFF.

This clone was counted a single time. V is TRBV6-5 and J is TRBJ1-1; possible D gene TRBD1, 5 bases. The germline gives CDR1 MNHEY, CDR2 SVGAGI. The ends were cut back, 4 bases at V and 4 bases at J, with 10 bases in the middle. CDR3 length: 13 amino acids. This CDR3 is CASSSPGSTEAFF. The CDR3 coding sequence is TGTGCCAGCAGTTCTCCAGGGAGCACTGAAGCTTTCTTT.

This chain links TRBV19 with TRBJ2-3; D is unresolved. Germline loops: CDR1 LNHDA, CDR2 SQIVND (reference sequence). The V end lost 3 bases, the J end lost 4 bases, and 17 bases lay between the germline ends. CDR3 length: 16 amino acids. The CDR3 nucleotides read TGTGCCAGTAGTATGGGGATCTTACCCAAGGCAGATACGCAGTATTTT. Its protein product is CASSMGILPKADTQYF. The full variable domain, in which reference TRBV19 and TRBJ2-3 provide the parts outside the CDR3, is DGGITQSPKYLFRKEGQNVTLSCEQNLNHDAMYWYRQDPGQGLRLIYYSQIVNDFQKGDIAEGYSVSREKKESFPLTVTSAQKNPTAFYLCASSMGILPKADTQYFGPGTRLTVL.

V is TRBV10-3 and J is TRBJ1-5; TRBD1 matches 9 bases. Germline CDR1 is ENHRY and CDR2 is SYGVKD. The CDR3 contains 16 residues. Trimming cost V 4 bases and J 6 bases; bases outside gene matches: 10. The CDR3 bases are TGTGCCATCAGTGTGTTGGGGGGACAGGGAATTCAGCCCCAGCATTTT. Protein sequence: CAISVLGGQGIQPQHF.

The CDR3 protein is CASSMGSNTGELFF. DNA of the CDR3: TGTGCCAGCAGTATGGGGTCAAACACCGGGGAGCTGTTTTTT. The chain has TRBV7-3 and TRBJ2-2, with D unclear. V was pared by 6 bases and J by 2 bases, with 10 bases between. CDR3 length equals 14 residues. Germline V lookup: CDR1 SGHTA, CDR2 FQGTGA.

The rearrangement links TRBV11-2 to TRBJ2-5, with D perhaps TRBD1 (5 bases). The germline V gene has CDR1 SGHAT and CDR2 FQNNGV. This CDR3 contains 12 residues. Trimming left V 6 bases short and J 7 bases short, with 12 bases between. The CDR3 coding sequence is TGTGCCAGCAGTGATAGAACAGGGACCCAGTACTTC. Its protein is CASSDRTGTQYF.

This clone was counted many times. The rearrangement links TRBV7-8 to TRBJ2-1, with D hard to call. Trimming cost V 3 bases and J 7 bases, with 7 bases left between them. Germline CDR1 SGHVS, CDR2 FQNEAQ. The CDR3 length is 12 residues. As DNA, the CDR3 is TGTGCCAGCAGCTTTTACCGGAATGAGCAGTTCTTC. Protein sequence: CASSFYRNEQFF. The variable domain in full, completed from reference TRBV7-8 and TRBJ2-1, reads GAGVSQSPRYKVAKRGQDVALRCDPISGHVSLFWYQQALGQGPEFLTYFQNEAQLDKSGLPSDRFFAERPEGSVSTLKIQRTQQEDSAVYLCASSFYRNEQFFGPGTRLTVL.

The CDR3 loop reads CASSDRGMNTEAFF. The CDR3 DNA sequence: TGCGCCAGCAGCGACAGGGGAATGAACACTGAAGCTTTCTTT. The chain has TRBV5-1 and TRBJ1-1; 8 bases agree with TRBD1. V shed 4 bases and J 0 bases; nucleotides not matched to a gene: 2. Germline CDR1 reads SGHRS; CDR2 reads YFSETQ. The CDR3 sequence is 14 residues long.

This chain uses TRBV19 with TRBJ2-5; 7 nucleotides match TRBD1. Losses at the gene ends were 5 bases for V and 5 bases for J; bases not matched to a gene: 5. CDR3 size: 13 residues. From germline, CDR1 is LNHDA and CDR2 SQIVND (reference sequence). The chain's CDR3 is CASSEGAMETQYF. The CDR3 nucleotides read TGTGCCAGTAGTGAGGGGGCTATGGAGACCCAGTACTTC.

The chain combines TRBV19 with TRBJ1-1; D is possibly TRBD1 (6 bases). The CDR3 is 14 amino acids. Germline V gives CDR1 LNHDA, CDR2 SQIVND (reference sequence). Between the trimmed V and J ends, which lost 4 bases and 4 bases, there was a span of 13 bases. The CDR3 protein is CASSTRTESTEAFF. CDR3 DNA sequence: TGTGCCAGTAGTACCCGGACAGAGTCCACTGAAGCTTTCTTT.